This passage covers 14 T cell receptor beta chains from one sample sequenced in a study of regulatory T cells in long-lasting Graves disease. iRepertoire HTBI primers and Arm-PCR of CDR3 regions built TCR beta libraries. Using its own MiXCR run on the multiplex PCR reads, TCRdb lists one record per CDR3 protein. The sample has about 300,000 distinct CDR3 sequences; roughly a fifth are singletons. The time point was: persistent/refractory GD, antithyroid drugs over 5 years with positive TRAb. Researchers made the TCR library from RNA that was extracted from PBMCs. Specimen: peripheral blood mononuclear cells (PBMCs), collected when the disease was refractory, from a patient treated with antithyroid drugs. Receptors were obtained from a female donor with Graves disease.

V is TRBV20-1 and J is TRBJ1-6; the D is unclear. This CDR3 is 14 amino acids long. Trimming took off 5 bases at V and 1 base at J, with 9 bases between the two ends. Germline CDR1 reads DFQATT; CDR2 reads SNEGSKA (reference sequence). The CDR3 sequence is CSAEGISYNSPLHF. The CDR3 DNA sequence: TGCAGTGCTGAAGGGATTTCCTATAATTCACCCCTCCACTTT.

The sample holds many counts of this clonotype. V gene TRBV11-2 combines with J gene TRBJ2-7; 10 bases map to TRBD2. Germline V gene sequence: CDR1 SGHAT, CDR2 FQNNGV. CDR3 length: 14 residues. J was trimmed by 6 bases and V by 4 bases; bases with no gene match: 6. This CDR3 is CASSWSGRAAEQYF. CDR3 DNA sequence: TGTGCCAGCAGCTGGAGCGGGAGGGCCGCCGAGCAGTACTTC. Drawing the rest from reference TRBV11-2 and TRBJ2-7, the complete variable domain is EAGVAQSPRYKIIEKRQSVAFWCNPISGHATLYWYQQILGQGPKLLIQFQNNGVVDDSQLPKDRFSAERLKGVDSTLKIQPAKLEDSAVYLCASSWSGRAAEQYFGPGTRLTVT.

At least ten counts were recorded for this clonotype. The CDR3 region has the DNA TGTGCCAGCAGCCCCCCTCCCGGGTACGAGCAGTACTTC. Amino acids: CASSPPPGYEQYF. The chain recombines TRBV13 with TRBJ2-7, with D hard to call. Trimming pared 5 bases from V and 4 bases from J, leaving 12 bases between. The CDR3 runs to 13 residues. Germline-derived CDR1 and CDR2 are PRHDT and FYEKMQ (reference sequence). Supplemented by reference TRBV13 and TRBJ2-7, the full variable domain reads AAGVIQSPRHLIKEKRETATLKCYPIPRHDTVYWYQQGPGQDPQFLISFYEKMQSDKGSIPDRFSAQQFSDYHSELNMSSLELGDSALYFCASSPPPGYEQYFGPGTRLTVT.

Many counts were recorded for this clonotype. The CDR3 DNA reads TGTGCCAGCAGAACTGGACGGGACAGCCATTACGAGCAGTACTTC. The encoded protein is CASRTGRDSHYEQYF. The chain combines TRBV6-1 with TRBJ2-7; 7 nucleotides align to TRBD1. The CDR3 covers 15 residues. J was trimmed by 4 bases and V by 6 bases; bases with no gene match: 12. Looked up from germline, CDR1 is MNHNS and CDR2 is SASEGT.

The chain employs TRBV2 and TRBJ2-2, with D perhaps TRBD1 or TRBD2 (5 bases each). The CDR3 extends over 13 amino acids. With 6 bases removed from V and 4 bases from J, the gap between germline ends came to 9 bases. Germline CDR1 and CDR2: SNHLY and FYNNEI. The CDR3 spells CASRRGPTGELFF. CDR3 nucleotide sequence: TGTGCCAGCAGGAGGGGACCCACCGGGGAGCTGTTTTTT.

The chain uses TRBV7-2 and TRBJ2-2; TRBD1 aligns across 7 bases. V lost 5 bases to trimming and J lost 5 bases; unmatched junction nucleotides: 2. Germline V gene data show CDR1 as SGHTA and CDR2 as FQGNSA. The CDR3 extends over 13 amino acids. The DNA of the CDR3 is TGTGCCAGCAGCCCGGGACAGACCGGGGAGCTGTTTTTT. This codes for CASSPGQTGELFF.

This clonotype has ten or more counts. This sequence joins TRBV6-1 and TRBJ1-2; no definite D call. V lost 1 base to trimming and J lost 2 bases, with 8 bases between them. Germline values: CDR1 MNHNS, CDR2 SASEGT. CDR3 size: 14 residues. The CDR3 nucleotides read TGTGCCAGCAGTGAAGTTTACGCGAACTATGGCTACACCTTC. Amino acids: CASSEVYANYGYTF.

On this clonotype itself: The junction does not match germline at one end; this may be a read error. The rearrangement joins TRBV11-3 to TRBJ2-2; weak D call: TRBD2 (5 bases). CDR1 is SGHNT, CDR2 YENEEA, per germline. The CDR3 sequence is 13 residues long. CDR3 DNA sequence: TGTGCCAGCAGCCTTGGGAGCCCCGGGGAGCTGCTTTTT. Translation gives CASSLGSPGELLF.

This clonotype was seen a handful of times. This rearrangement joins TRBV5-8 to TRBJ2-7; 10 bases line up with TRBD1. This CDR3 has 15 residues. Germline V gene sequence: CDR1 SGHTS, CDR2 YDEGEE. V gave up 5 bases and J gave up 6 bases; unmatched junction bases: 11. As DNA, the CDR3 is TGTGCCAGCAGATACCGGGACAGGGGCTCCGGCGAGCAGTACTTC. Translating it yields CASRYRDRGSGEQYF.

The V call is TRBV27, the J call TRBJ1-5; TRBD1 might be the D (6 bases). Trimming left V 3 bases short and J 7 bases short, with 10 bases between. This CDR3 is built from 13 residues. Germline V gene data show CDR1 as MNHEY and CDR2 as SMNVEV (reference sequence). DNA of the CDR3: TGTGCCAGCAGTTTGAGGGGGGAGCAGCCCCAGCATTTT. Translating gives CASSLRGEQPQHF.

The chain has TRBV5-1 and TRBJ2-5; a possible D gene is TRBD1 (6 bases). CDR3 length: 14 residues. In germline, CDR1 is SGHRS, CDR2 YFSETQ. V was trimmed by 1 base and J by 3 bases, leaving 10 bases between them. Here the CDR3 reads CASSLYGGKETQYF. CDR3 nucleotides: TGCGCCAGCAGCTTGTATGGGGGCAAAGAGACCCAGTACTTC.

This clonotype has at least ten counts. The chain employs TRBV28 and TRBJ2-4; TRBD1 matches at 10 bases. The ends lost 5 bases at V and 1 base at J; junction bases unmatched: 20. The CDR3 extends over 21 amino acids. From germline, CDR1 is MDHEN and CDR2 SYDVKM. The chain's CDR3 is CASSDRDRGRWGVSAKNIQYF. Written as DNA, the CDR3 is TGTGCCAGCAGTGACCGGGACAGGGGAAGGTGGGGCGTTTCGGCCAAAAACATTCAGTACTTC.

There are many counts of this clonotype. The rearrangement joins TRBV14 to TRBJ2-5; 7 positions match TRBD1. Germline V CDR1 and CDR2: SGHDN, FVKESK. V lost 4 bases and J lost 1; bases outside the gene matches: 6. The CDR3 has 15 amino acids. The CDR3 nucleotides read TGTGCCAGCAGCCCAGGGACAGACGTCCAAGAGACCCAGTACTTC. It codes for CASSPGTDVQETQYF.

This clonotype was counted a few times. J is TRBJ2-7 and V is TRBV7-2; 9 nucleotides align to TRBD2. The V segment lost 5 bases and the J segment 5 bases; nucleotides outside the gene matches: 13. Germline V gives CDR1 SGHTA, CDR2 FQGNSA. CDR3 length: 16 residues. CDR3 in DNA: TGTGCCAGCAGCCGGGCGGGGGGGAGTTGGGCCCACGAGCAGTACTTC. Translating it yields CASSRAGGSWAHEQYF.